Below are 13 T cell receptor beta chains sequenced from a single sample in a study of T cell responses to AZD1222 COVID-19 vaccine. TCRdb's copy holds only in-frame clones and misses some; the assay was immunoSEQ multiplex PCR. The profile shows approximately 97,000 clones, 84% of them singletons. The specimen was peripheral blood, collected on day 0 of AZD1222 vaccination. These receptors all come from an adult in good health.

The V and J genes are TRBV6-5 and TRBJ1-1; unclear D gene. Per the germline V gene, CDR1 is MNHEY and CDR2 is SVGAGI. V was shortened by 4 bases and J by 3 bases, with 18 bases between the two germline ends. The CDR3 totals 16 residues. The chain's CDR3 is CASSSTDGGLYTEAFF. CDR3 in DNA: TGTGCCAGCAGTTCCACCGACGGTGGCCTCTACACTGAAGCTTTCTTT.

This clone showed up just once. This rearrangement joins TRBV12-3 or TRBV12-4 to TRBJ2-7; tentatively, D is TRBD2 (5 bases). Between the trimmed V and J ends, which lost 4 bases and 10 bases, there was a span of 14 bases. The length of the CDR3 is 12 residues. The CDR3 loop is CASSSGNIEQYF. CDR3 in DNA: TGTGCCAGCAGTTCGGGAAACATCGAACAGTACTTC.

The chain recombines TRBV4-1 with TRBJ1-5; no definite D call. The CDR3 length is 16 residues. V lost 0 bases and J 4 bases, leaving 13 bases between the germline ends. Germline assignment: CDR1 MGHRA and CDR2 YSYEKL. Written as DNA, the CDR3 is TGCGCCAGCAGCCAAGAGGTAACAGCCTTAAATCAGCCCCAGCATTTT. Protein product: CASSQEVTALNQPQHF.

CDR3 loop: CASSSVGARDEKLFF. The CDR3 DNA follows: TGCGCCAGCAGCTCTGTCGGGGCTAGGGATGAAAAACTGTTTTTT. The chain combines TRBV5-1 with TRBJ1-4, with a weak D call TRBD1 (5 bases). Trimming shortened V by 3 bases and J by 6 bases, and 15 bases separated the two germline ends. The germline V gene encodes CDR1 SGHRS and CDR2 YFSETQ. This CDR3 has 15 residues. Supplemented by reference TRBV5-1 and TRBJ1-4, the full variable domain reads KAGVTQTPRYLIKTRGQQVTLSCSPISGHRSVSWYQQTPGQGLQFLFEYFSETQRNKGNFPGRFSGRQFSNSRSEMNVSTLELGDSALYLCASSSVGARDEKLFFGSGTQLSVL.

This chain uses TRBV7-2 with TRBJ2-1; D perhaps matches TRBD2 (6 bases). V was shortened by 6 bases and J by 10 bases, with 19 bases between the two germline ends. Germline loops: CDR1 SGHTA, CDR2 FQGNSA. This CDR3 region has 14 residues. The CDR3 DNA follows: TGTGCCAGCAGTCCAGGGACTGGGCGGTTGGAGCAGTTCTTC. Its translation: CASSPGTGRLEQFF.

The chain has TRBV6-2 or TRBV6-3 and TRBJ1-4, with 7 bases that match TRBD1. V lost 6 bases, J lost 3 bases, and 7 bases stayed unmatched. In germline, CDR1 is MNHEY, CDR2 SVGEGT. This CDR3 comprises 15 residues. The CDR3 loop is CASSHRDSANEKLFF. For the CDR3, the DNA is TGTGCCAGCAGCCACCGGGACAGCGCTAATGAAAAACTGTTTTTT.

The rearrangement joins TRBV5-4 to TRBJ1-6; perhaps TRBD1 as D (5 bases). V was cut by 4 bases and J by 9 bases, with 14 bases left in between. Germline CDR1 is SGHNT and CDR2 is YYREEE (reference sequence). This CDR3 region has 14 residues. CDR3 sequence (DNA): TGTGCCAGCAGCCGAGACGGGGGGGGTTCACCCCTCCACTTT. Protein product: CASSRDGGGSPLHF.

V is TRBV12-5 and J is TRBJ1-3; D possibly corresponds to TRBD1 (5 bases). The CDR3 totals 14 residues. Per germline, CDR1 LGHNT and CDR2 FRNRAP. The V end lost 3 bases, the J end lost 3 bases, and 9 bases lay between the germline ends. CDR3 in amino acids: CASGFGGGGNTIYF. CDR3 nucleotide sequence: TGTGCTAGTGGTTTTGGGGGTGGTGGAAACACCATATATTTT.

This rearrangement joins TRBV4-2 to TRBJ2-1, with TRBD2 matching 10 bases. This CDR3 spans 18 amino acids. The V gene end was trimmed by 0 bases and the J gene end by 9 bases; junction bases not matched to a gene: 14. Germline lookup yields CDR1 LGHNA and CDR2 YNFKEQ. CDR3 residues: CASSQEGGPAGGPGEQFF. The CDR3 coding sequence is TGTGCCAGCAGCCAAGAGGGCGGTCCAGCGGGGGGGCCGGGTGAGCAGTTCTTC.

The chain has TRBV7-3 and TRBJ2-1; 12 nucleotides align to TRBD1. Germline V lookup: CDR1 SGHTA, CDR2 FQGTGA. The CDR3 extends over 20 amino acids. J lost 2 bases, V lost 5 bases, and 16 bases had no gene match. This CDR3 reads CASSDSGTGGSGRPYNEQFF. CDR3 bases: TGTGCCAGCAGCGACAGTGGGACAGGGGGCAGCGGGAGGCCCTACAATGAGCAGTTCTTC.

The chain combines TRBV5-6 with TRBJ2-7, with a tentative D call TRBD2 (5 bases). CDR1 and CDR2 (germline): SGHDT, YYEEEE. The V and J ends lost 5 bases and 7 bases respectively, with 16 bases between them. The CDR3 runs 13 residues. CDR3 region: CASRPRGKWEQYF. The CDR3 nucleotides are TGTGCCAGCAGGCCGAGAGGGAAGTGGGAGCAGTACTTC.

This CDR3 is CAIRGDEGSYGYTF. CDR3 sequence (DNA): TGTGCCATCAGGGGGGATGAGGGTTCCTATGGCTACACCTTC. The genes are TRBV10-3 and TRBJ1-2; a possible D gene is TRBD1 (5 bases). CDR1 and CDR2 (germline): ENHRY, SYGVKD. Trimming took 6 bases from V and 4 from J, leaving 15 bases between them. This CDR3 comprises 14 residues.

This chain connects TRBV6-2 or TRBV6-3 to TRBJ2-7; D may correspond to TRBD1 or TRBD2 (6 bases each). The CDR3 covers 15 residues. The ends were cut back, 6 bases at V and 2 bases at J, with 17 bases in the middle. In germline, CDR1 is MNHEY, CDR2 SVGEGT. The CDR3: CASSRGWGATYEQYV. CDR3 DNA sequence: TGTGCCAGCAGCCGTGGGTGGGGGGCTACCTACGAGCAGTACGTC.